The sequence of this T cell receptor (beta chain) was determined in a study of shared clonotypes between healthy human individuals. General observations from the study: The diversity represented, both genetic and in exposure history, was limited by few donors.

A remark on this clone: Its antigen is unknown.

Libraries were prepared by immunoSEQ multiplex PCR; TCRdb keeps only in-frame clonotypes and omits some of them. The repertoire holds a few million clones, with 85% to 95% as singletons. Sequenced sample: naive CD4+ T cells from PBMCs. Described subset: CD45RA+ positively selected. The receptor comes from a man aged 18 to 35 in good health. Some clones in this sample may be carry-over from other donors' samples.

The DNA for the CDR3 is TGTGCCAGCAGTACATGGACAGATTACCCCTACGAGCAGTACTTC. Protein product: CASSTWTDYPYEQYF. The chain combines TRBV28 with TRBJ2-7; possibly TRBD1 for D (6 bases). V gave up 5 bases and J gave up 2 bases, with 16 bases separating them. CDR1 is MDHEN and CDR2 is SYDVKM in the germline V gene. The CDR3 has 15 residues.